Listed below are T cell receptor beta chains from one sample, sequenced in a study of blood T cell repertoires in COVID-19. The method was immunoSEQ multiplex PCR; TCRdb's version includes in-frame clones alone and lacks a portion of them. The sample has some 330,000 clones, approximately 87% seen once; the top ten hold 1.5% to 2.5%. The sequencing input was PBMCs or T cells enriched from blood (not recorded which). The receptors were gathered from a man between 40 and 49 years old in a cohort exposed to, infected with or recovered from COVID-19 (not recorded which). The CDR3 runs from the conserved cysteine through the conserved F or W. The order of the fields is J gene, V gene, CDR3 length, CDR3 protein.

TRBJ1-5,TRBV2,13,CASRAQGFQPQHF
TRBJ2-7,TRBV6-1,21,CASSEFSPGTSGSPSSYEQYF
TRBJ2-2,TRBV19,15,CASSDRDREAGELFF
TRBJ2-2,TRBV25-1,13,CASRAPNTGELFF
TRBJ2-2,TRBV2,13,CASSAQNTGELFF
TRBJ2-1,TRBV25-1,14,CASSEYWSGNEQFF
TRBJ2-7,TRBV27,15,CASSLVGQGRIEQYF
TRBJ2-3,TRBV7-6,16,CASSLGGTSATDTQYF
TRBJ2-3,TRBV13,18,CASSFNLVAGGSTDTQYF
TRBJ2-5,TRBV9,20,CASSVAPGLAGQDGRETQYF
TRBJ1-5,TRBV10-2,17,CASSEWRLSFGNQPQHF
TRBJ2-4,TRBV28,11,CASSGSNIQYF
TRBJ1-1,TRBV19,14,CASSIRAEPYVAFF
TRBJ2-1,TRBV2,14,CASKISKGFDEQFF
TRBJ1-5,TRBV10-3,13,CAISTGNNQPQHF
TRBJ2-3,TRBV29-1,13,CSVLAGGTDTQYF
TRBJ1-4,TRBV27,17,CASSPRPQGANNEKLFF
TRBJ1-2,TRBV4-2,16,CASSQDLLDRNYGYTF
TRBJ1-5,TRBV2,13,CASTRGGSQPQHF
TRBJ1-5,TRBV10-3,16,CAISEAEGASNQPQHF
TRBJ2-7,TRBV5-1,14,CASSPPDRGNEQYF
TRBJ2-3,TRBV28,14,CASSPVVSTDTQYF
TRBJ2-2,TRBV11-2,15,CASSPGGSNVRELFF
TRBJ1-5,TRBV18,14,CASSRGVVNQPQHF
TRBJ1-2,TRBV19,18,CASSIPRSGRQGSYGYTF
TRBJ1-1,TRBV7-8,15,CASSFRTGMNTEAFF
TRBJ2-4,TRBV2,14,CASREAPAKNIQYF
TRBJ1-2,TRBV19,12,CASSDNSYGYTF
TRBJ2-5,TRBV5-1,14,CASSFQGGAKTQYF
TRBJ2-1,TRBV9,13,CASSSGVSDEQFF
TRBJ1-3,TRBV30,15,CAWSYTGGGGNTIYF
TRBJ2-7,TRBV6-1,14,CASSEVGDKYEQYF
TRBJ2-6,TRBV12-5,16,CASGLGSGSGANVLTF
TRBJ2-7,TRBV9,14,CASWGLSFSYEQYF
TRBJ2-1,TRBV6-5,15,CASSYSRWRPDEQFF